Listed here are 5 T cell receptor beta chains from one sample, sequenced in a study of CD8 T cells in ankylosing spondylitis. Study-level points and caveats: Among TCR beta sequences, a motif of eight or nine highly homologous variants appeared characteristic of ankylosing spondylitis blood.

Each CDR3 protein is one row after TCRdb ran MiXCR on the 5' RACE reads. The table has around 890,000 distinct CDR3 sequences, roughly 10% seen once. No antigen has been identified for these receptors. The sequenced sample consisted of blood, either unsorted or a sorted T cell fraction (not recorded which). Receptors originate from a male donor with ankylosing spondylitis.

The genes are TRBV29-1 and TRBJ1-4; 9 nucleotides line up with TRBD1. This CDR3 has 13 amino acids. Germline assignment: CDR1 SQVTM and CDR2 ANQGSEA. V lost 5 bases, J lost 4 bases, and 2 bases stayed unmatched. CDR3 sequence: CSVNRGLNEKLFF. The CDR3 nucleotides read TGCAGCGTTAACAGGGGGCTTAATGAAAAACTGTTTTTT.

This clonotype was counted at least ten times. This sequence joins TRBV20-1 and TRBJ1-2; D is uncertain. Deletions cut 3 bases from V and 0 bases from J, with 5 bases between. The CDR3 has 12 residues. The germline gives CDR1 DFQATT, CDR2 SNEGSKA (reference sequence). CDR3 sequence reads: CSASGSNYGYTF. In DNA, the CDR3 is TGCAGTGCTAGTGGTTCTAACTATGGCTACACCTTC.

This clonotype has only a few counts. V gene TRBV24-1 combines with J gene TRBJ2-1; a weak D match, TRBD2 (6 bases). The germline V gene has CDR1 KGHDR and CDR2 SFDVKD. There are 14 residues in the CDR3. V was cut by 5 bases and J by 7 bases, with 14 bases left in between. CDR3 protein: CATSGPGLSNEQFF. The CDR3 DNA is TGTGCCACCAGTGGCCCGGGACTTTCAAATGAGCAGTTCTTC.

This clonotype was seen ten or more times. One end of the junction is discordant with germline, which a read error may explain. V and J are TRBV20-1 and TRBJ1-4, with D perhaps matching TRBD1 (5 bases). Looked up from germline, CDR1 is DFQATT and CDR2 is SNEGSKA (reference sequence). This CDR3 region has 12 residues. This chain's CDR3 is CSARGMWDLPLF. The CDR3 nucleotides are TGCAGTGCTAGAGGAATGTGGGACCTTCCTCTTTTT.

V usage is TRBV5-1 and J usage is TRBJ1-1; no definite D call. Germline V lookup: CDR1 SGHRS, CDR2 YFSETQ. V gave up 3 bases and J gave up 1 base, with 13 bases separating them. This CDR3 has 15 residues. In DNA form, the CDR3 reads TGCGCCAGCAGCTCAACTCCGGGCCCGAACACTGAAGCTTTCTTT. Its translation is CASSSTPGPNTEAFF.